The next 4 T cell receptor beta chains were all read from a single sample in a study of CD8+ T cells in alopecia areata. The sequencing template was cDNA reverse transcribed from extracted RNA. Repertoires were generated with immunoSEQ multiplex PCR, while TCRdb's copy carries only in-frame clones and drops some. In total the sample includes around 110,000 clones, none of them seen once. The sample consisted of lesional skin. These receptors originate from a C3H/HeJ mouse with alopecia areata. As its MHC haplotype, the strain has H2-k.

This clone was detected only a few times. The listed genes are named as in mouse. Coverage ceases 4 residues before the CDR3 finishes, and the germline J gene fills in the end. The gene calls are TRBV13-3 and TRBJ2-5; D may be TRBD1 (6 bases). Germline CDR1 is NNHDY and CDR2 is SYVADS. V was shortened by 0 bases and J by 2 bases, with 10 bases between the two germline ends. The CDR3 covers 15 residues. The CDR3 here is CASSDAWTVQDTQYF. The part of the CDR3 DNA that was read is TGTGCCAGCAGTGATGCTTGGACAGTCCAAGAC.

This clone was detected ten times or more. Germline and genes: mouse. The CDR3 here is CASSHSNQNTLYF. The sequenced part of the CDR3 DNA is TGTGCCAGCAGCCACAGTAATCAAAAC. The chain has TRBV13-3 and TRBJ2-4; D is unclear. The CDR3 extends 4 residues past the end of the read, so its final part is completed from the germline J gene. V was cut by 5 bases and J by 2 bases, with 9 bases left in between. Germline CDR1 NNHDY, CDR2 SYVADS. CDR3 length: 13 amino acids.

This clone was counted a few times. TCRdb gives a protein that differs at residue 12 from what the DNA encodes, so the protein here is translated from the DNA. Any gene name here is a mouse gene name. The read terminates 3 residues before the CDR3 end, so the remaining end is supplied by the germline J gene. The gene calls are TRBV1 and TRBJ1-3; the match to TRBD1 covers 8 bases. The J segment lost 3 bases and the V segment lost 3 bases, leaving 4 bases of the junction unmatched. There are 15 residues in the CDR3. Germline CDR1 is NSQYPW and CDR2 is LRSPGD (reference sequence). Partial CDR3 DNA: TGCACCTGCAGTGCGAACAGGGGGGGTGGAAATACG. As protein: CTCSANRGGGNT. The whole CDR3 reads CTCSANRGGGNTLYF.

In regard to this clone: Gene names and germline refer to mouse. The CDR3 end lies 4 residues beyond the end of the read and is filled in from the germline J gene. This chain connects TRBV29 to TRBJ2-7; D possibly corresponds to TRBD1 (6 bases). V was shortened by 3 bases and J by 0 bases, with 9 bases between the two germline ends. The V gene's germline CDR1 is MSHET and CDR2 SYDVDS. The length of the CDR3 is 14 residues. CDR3 sequence: CASSFQGSSYEQYF. The part of the CDR3 DNA that was read is TGTGCTAGCAGTTTCCAGGGGAGCTCCTAT.